These T cell receptor beta chains were read from a single sample in a study of blood T cell repertoires in COVID-19. The table came from immunoSEQ multiplex PCR; TCRdb's copy has only in-frame clones and leaves some out. Of roughly 70,000 clones in the sample, around 90% are singletons; the top ten hold 1.4%. Sample: peripheral blood. The receptor source for this set is a human donor in a cohort sampled during active COVID-19. Both conserved end residues are part of each CDR3. The D gene is left open where the match is weak. Where a row states a size, it is once, few, many or the class of an expanded clone; other rows omit it.

v_call	clone_size	j_call	d_call	cdr3_nt	cdr3_aa
TRBV12-3/TRBV12-4	-	TRBJ1-1	-	TGTGCCACCACGCCGGAGGTTGAAGCTTTCTTT	CATTPEVEAFF
TRBV27	-	TRBJ2-1	TRBD2	TGTGCCAGCAGTTTATACCCGGGACTAATGCTTAATGAGCAGTTCTTC	CASSLYPGLMLNEQFF
TRBV11-2	-	TRBJ1-1	-	TGTGCCAGCCTAACGGGGTCTGAAGCTTTCTTT	CASLTGSEAFF
TRBV10-2	-	TRBJ2-1	TRBD2	TGCGCCAGCTTAGGGACTAGCGGCTCCTACAATGAGCAGTTCTTC	CASLGTSGSYNEQFF
TRBV7-9	-	TRBJ1-1	TRBD1	TGTGCCAGCAGCGGACAGGGACGAGGGGCTACTGAAGCTTTCTTT	CASSGQGRGATEAFF
TRBV7-2	-	TRBJ2-3	-	TGTGCCAGCAGCTTGGGCTTAGTCGCAGATACGCAGTATTTT	CASSLGLVADTQYF
TRBV6-5	-	TRBJ2-7	-	TGTGCCAGCAGCCGCAGCCCTCCGTGGAGGGGTGAGCAGTACTTC	CASSRSPPWRGEQYF
TRBV19	-	TRBJ2-2	-	TGTGCCAGTAGTATTTACAGGACCGGGGAGCTGTTTTTT	CASSIYRTGELFF
TRBV21-1	-	TRBJ1-5	-	TGTGCCAGCAGCCCCCGCCGGGTACGCAATCAGCCCCAGCATTTT	CASSPRRVRNQPQHF
TRBV6-5	-	TRBJ1-5	-	TGTGCCAGCAGTTCAGGGGAGGGTCAGCCCCAGCATTTT	CASSSGEGQPQHF
TRBV3-1/TRBV3-2	once	TRBJ2-2	-	TGTGCCAGCAGCCAAGAGGGGGCGCAGGGCACCGGGGAGCTGTTTTTT	CASSQEGAQGTGELFF
TRBV3-1/TRBV3-2	few	TRBJ1-5	-	TGTGCCAGCAGTCCAGACAGCACGGTTTTTCCCCAGCATTTT	CASSPDSTVFPQHF
TRBV2	once	TRBJ2-1	TRBD2	TGTGCCAGCGGGACTAGCGTTTACAATGAGCAGTTCTTC	CASGTSVYNEQFF
TRBV11-3	-	TRBJ2-6	-	TGTGCCAGCAGTCCAGGGGGGACTGGGGCCAACGTCCTGACTTTC	CASSPGGTGANVLTF
TRBV19	-	TRBJ1-2	-	TGTGCCAGTAGTATAGACTCCCCCAGGGGCTATGGCTACACCTTC	CASSIDSPRGYGYTF
TRBV4-1	-	TRBJ2-1	-	TGCGCCAGCAGCCAACGGGTTGGTCTATACAATGAGCAGTTCTTC	CASSQRVGLYNEQFF